Listed below are T cell receptor beta chains from one sample, sequenced in a study of T cell clonotyping in hematopoietic cell transplantation. The table came from immunoSEQ multiplex PCR; TCRdb's copy has only in-frame clones and leaves some out. The table records fewer than 4,500 clones, around three quarters of them present only once. The sample was peripheral blood mononuclear cells, taken at the time of graft-versus-host disease after allogeneic stem cell transplant. These TCRs come from a female patient aged 45-65 years who had an allogeneic stem cell transplant from an unrelated donor, so the T cells may come from the graft donor. Some clones in this sample may be carry-over from other donors' samples. CDR3s include the opening cysteine and the closing phenylalanine or tryptophan. A D gene is named only where the DNA matches it firmly. Only some rows state a clone size, as once, few, many or a class for expanded clones.

abundance | d_gene | j_gene | v_gene | CDR3nt | CDR3aa
NA | NA | TRBJ1-5 | TRBV2 | TGTGCCAGCAGTGTGCAAGTTCAGCCCCAGCATTTT | CASSVQVQPQHF
few | NA | TRBJ2-2 | TRBV6-1 | TGTGCCAGCAGACCCCTGCAGAGCGCCGGGGAGCTGTTTTTT | CASRPLQSAGELFF
NA | NA | TRBJ2-2 | TRBV13 | TGTGCCAGCAAGGGGTCTCAAAACACCGGGGAGCTGTTTTTT | CASKGSQNTGELFF
NA | TRBD1 | TRBJ1-2 | TRBV5-1 | TGCGCCAGCAGCTGGGGGGACAGGGGCCTCTCGGCGGGCTACACCTTC | CASSWGDRGLSAGYTF
NA | NA | TRBJ2-5 | TRBV6-5 | TGTGCCAGCAGTTCGCCCAGTGGCACACAGACCCAGTACTTC | CASSSPSGTQTQYF
NA | TRBD1 | TRBJ1-4 | TRBV7-9 | TGTGCCAGCAGCTTGAGGAACAGGGGTACTAATGAAAAACTGTTTTTT | CASSLRNRGTNEKLFF
NA | TRBD1 | TRBJ1-5 | TRBV7-2 | TGTGCCAGCAGCCCCCCAGGGGGGATTCAGCCCCAGCATTTT | CASSPPGGIQPQHF
NA | NA | TRBJ2-3 | TRBV5-1 | TGCGCCTCAGCTTCGGGTACTGCCGTAGATACGCAGTATTTT | CASASGTAVDTQYF
NA | TRBD1 | TRBJ1-6 | TRBV5-1 | TGCGCCAGCAGCTTAGGACAGGGTAATTCACCCCTCCACTTT | CASSLGQGNSPLHF
once | NA | TRBJ2-7 | TRBV5-1 | TGCGCCAGCAGCTTGGGTGACAGCCCTTGGGAGCAGTACTTC | CASSLGDSPWEQYF
NA | NA | TRBJ2-1 | TRBV6-4 | TGTGCCAGCAGTGACTCGACGCAGTCCGATGAGCAGTTCTTC | CASSDSTQSDEQFF
once | NA | TRBJ1-6 | TRBV27 | TGTGCCAGCAGTTTGGGGGTGCAGGGGTTTTATAATTCACCCCTCCACTTT | CASSLGVQGFYNSPLHF
NA | TRBD1 | TRBJ1-1 | TRBV6-5 | TGTGCCAGCAGAGACCCGGGACAGATGAACACTGAAGCTTTCTTT | CASRDPGQMNTEAFF
NA | NA | TRBJ1-1 | TRBV28 | TGTGCCAGCATTAGCCCCGCCCGAGTAGCTTTCTTT | CASISPARVAFF
NA | TRBD2 | TRBJ2-7 | TRBV29-1 | TGCAGCGTAGCGGGGGCCGCCGGTGGCGAGCAGTACTTC | CSVAGAAGGEQYF
few | NA | TRBJ1-6 | TRBV7-3 | TGTGCCAGCAGCTTAACCCCGAAGGAGAATTCACCCCTCCACTTT | CASSLTPKENSPLHF
NA | NA | TRBJ1-1 | TRBV7-2 | TGTGCCAGCAGCTTAACAGTGGCAGATGAAGCTTTCTTT | CASSLTVADEAFF
NA | NA | TRBJ1-5 | TRBV5-4 | TGTGCCAGCAGTTCCCAGGGAGGCAATCAGCCCCAGCATTTT | CASSSQGGNQPQHF
NA | NA | TRBJ1-5 | TRBV27 | TGTGCCAGCAGTCAGGGCTACAATCAGCCCCAGCATTTT | CASSQGYNQPQHF
NA | NA | TRBJ2-5 | TRBV19 | TGTGCCAGTAGTATAGATCGGGGGAGGCGAGAGACCCAGTACTTC | CASSIDRGRRETQYF
once | NA | TRBJ2-7 | TRBV14 | TGTGCCAGCAGCCAAGTTCTCAGGGAAGTTTCCGAGCAGTACTTC | CASSQVLREVSEQYF
few | NA | TRBJ1-2 | TRBV15 | TGTGCCACCAGCAGAGATAAGGGGACGGACTATGGCTACACCTTC | CATSRDKGTDYGYTF
NA | TRBD2 | TRBJ2-3 | TRBV28 | TGTGCCAGCAGTTTATCGGGACTAGCGGGGGGAGGGGGCACAGATACGCAGTATTTT | CASSLSGLAGGGGTDTQYF
NA | NA | TRBJ2-2 | TRBV6-6 | TGTGCCAGCAGTTACGTGGGGTTTGGCGGGGAGCTGTTTTTT | CASSYVGFGGELFF
NA | TRBD2 | TRBJ2-1 | TRBV10-3 | TGTGCCACCTCCTCGGTAGCGGGGGCCCAATCAAGCTCCTACAATGAGCAGTTCTTC | CATSSVAGAQSSSYNEQFF
NA | NA | TRBJ1-5 | TRBV30 | TGTGCCTGTAGTTCCAGGGAACTCAATCAGCCCCAGCATTTT | CACSSRELNQPQHF
NA | NA | TRBJ2-2 | TRBV2 | TGTGCCAGCAGTGAAACCGGGCGGGAGCTGTTTTTT | CASSETGRELFF
NA | TRBD1 | TRBJ1-6 | TRBV2 | TGTGCCAGCAGGGGACAGGGTAATTCACCCCTCCACTTT | CASRGQGNSPLHF
few | TRBD2 | TRBJ2-1 | TRBV5-8 | TGTGCCAGCAGCTCCCTTATATCGCGGGGGGGGCTGGCCCATGAGCAGTTCTTC | CASSSLISRGGLAHEQFF
NA | NA | TRBJ2-2 | TRBV2 | TGTGCCAGCAGTGTGGCCACCACCGGGGAGCTGTTTTTT | CASSVATTGELFF
NA | NA | TRBJ2-2 | TRBV2 | TGTGCCAGCAGTGCCGACTACACCGGGGAGCTGTTTTTT | CASSADYTGELFF
NA | NA | TRBJ1-1 | TRBV14 | TGTGCCAGCAGCCAATTCCGAGCCATGAACACTGAAGCTTTCTTT | CASSQFRAMNTEAFF
NA | NA | TRBJ1-2 | TRBV5-6 | TGTGCCAGCAGCGCAGGGTTCTCGGGCTACACCTTC | CASSAGFSGYTF
NA | NA | TRBJ2-7 | TRBV7-9 | TGTGCCAGCAGCCTCCCCAGGGAGTCCTACGAGCAGTACTTC | CASSLPRESYEQYF
NA | NA | TRBJ2-7 | TRBV6-5 | TGTGCCAGCAGTTACTCCGACGGCTACGAGCAGTACTTC | CASSYSDGYEQYF
large | TRBD1 | TRBJ1-1 | TRBV5-1 | TGCGCCAGCAGCTCGGGACAGCCTAACACTGAAGCTTTCTTT | CASSSGQPNTEAFF
NA | NA | TRBJ2-3 | TRBV25-1 | TGTGCCAGCAGCGCACCCCTGAGAGATACGCAGTATTTT | CASSAPLRDTQYF
NA | NA | TRBJ2-7 | TRBV5-6 | TGTGCCAGCAGCTTAGGTTTACCCTACGAGCAGTACTTC | CASSLGLPYEQYF
NA | NA | TRBJ2-7 | TRBV30 | TGTGCCTGGAGCGGAAGGGGCGACGAGCAGTACTTC | CAWSGRGDEQYF
NA | TRBD1 | TRBJ1-1 | TRBV19 | TGTGCCAGCCAGGGACAGGGGCTTTTGAACACTGAAGCTTTCTTT | CASQGQGLLNTEAFF
few | TRBD2 | TRBJ2-1 | TRBV6-1 | TGTGCCAGCAGTAGTTCTAGCGGGGTCGATGAGCAGTTCTTC | CASSSSSGVDEQFF
NA | TRBD1 | TRBJ1-6 | TRBV5-6 | TGTGCCAGCAGCTCGCTGGGTGGGGACAGAGGCCTCCACTTT | CASSSLGGDRGLHF